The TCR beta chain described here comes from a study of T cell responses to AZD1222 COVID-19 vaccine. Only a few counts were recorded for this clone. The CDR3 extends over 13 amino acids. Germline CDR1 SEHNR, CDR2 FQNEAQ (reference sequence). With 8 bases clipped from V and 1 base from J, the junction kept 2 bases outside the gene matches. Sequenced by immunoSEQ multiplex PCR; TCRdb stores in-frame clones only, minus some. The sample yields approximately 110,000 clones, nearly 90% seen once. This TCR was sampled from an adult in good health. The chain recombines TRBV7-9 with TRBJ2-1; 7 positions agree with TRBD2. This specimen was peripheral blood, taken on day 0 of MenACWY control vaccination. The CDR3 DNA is TGTGCCAGCCAGCGGGGATCCTACAATGAGCAGTTCTTC. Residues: CASQRGSYNEQFF.